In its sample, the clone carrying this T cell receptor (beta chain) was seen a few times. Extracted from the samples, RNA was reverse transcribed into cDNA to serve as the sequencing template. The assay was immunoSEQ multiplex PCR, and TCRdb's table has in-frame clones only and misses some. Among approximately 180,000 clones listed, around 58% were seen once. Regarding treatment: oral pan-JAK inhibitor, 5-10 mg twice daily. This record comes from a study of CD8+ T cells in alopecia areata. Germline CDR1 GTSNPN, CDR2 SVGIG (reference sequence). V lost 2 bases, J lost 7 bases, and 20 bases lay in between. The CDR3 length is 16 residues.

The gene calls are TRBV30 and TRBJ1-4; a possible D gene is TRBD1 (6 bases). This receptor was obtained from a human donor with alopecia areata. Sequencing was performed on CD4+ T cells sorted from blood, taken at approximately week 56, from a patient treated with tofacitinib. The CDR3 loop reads CAWSPRAGAGGEKLFF. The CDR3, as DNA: TGTGCCTGGAGTCCCAGAGCAGGGGCCGGGGGTGAAAAACTGTTTTTT.